Below are 26 T cell receptor beta chains sequenced from a single sample in a study of identifying expanded T cells in peripheral blood. Libraries were prepared by immunoSEQ multiplex PCR; TCRdb keeps only in-frame clonotypes and omits some of them. The data contain roughly 100,000 clones, around nine tenths of them singletons. The sequenced sample was blood. Receptors were obtained from a person aged 18 to 69 in good health.

The CDR3 DNA reads TGTGCCAGCATAAGTCAGGGGCTACCCTTTGAAGCTTTCTTT. Protein sequence: CASISQGLPFEAFF. The V gene is TRBV6-5, the J gene TRBJ1-1, with D possibly matching TRBD1 (6 bases). This CDR3 has 14 amino acids. CDR1 and CDR2 from the germline V gene are MNHEY and SVGAGI. V was pared by 7 bases and J by 7 bases, with 19 bases between.

There are a few counts of this clone. The chain carries TRBV5-1 and TRBJ2-1, with D possibly TRBD1 on 6 matching bases. V lost 0 bases, J lost 6 bases, and 16 bases lay in between. From germline, CDR1 is SGHRS and CDR2 YFSETQ. The CDR3 spans 16 residues. The CDR3 bases are TGCGCCAGCAGCTTGGACCCAGGGGACGGTTCCAATGAGCAGTTCTTC. This sequence encodes CASSLDPGDGSNEQFF. The full variable domain, in which reference TRBV5-1 and TRBJ2-1 provide the parts outside the CDR3, is KAGVTQTPRYLIKTRGQQVTLSCSPISGHRSVSWYQQTPGQGLQFLFEYFSETQRNKGNFPGRFSGRQFSNSRSEMNVSTLELGDSALYLCASSLDPGDGSNEQFFGPGTRLTVL.

This clone showed up just once. The chain carries TRBV7-7 and TRBJ2-3; 11 nucleotides align to TRBD2. The CDR3 has 16 amino acids. V shed 1 base and J 4 bases; nucleotides not matched to a gene: 4. Germline CDR1 SSHAT, CDR2 FNYEAQ (reference sequence). Written as DNA, the CDR3 is TGTGCCAGCAGCTTAGGGGGACTAGCGGCTGCAGATACGCAGTATTTT. It codes for CASSLGGLAAADTQYF.

The chain employs TRBV6-6 and TRBJ1-2; D remains unclear. Looked up from germline, CDR1 is MNHNY and CDR2 is SVGAGI (reference sequence). Between the trimmed V and J ends, which lost 7 bases and 0 bases, there was a span of 3 bases. This CDR3 comprises 11 residues. The CDR3 DNA follows: TGTGCCAGCAAGACTAACTATGGCTACACCTTC. This sequence encodes CASKTNYGYTF.

In DNA form, the CDR3 reads TGTGCCAGCAGCAGCCGGGGGACAGGGGAAAATGAAAAACTGTTTTTT. Its protein is CASSSRGTGENEKLFF. The V gene is TRBV7-2, the J gene TRBJ1-4, with 10 bases lining up with TRBD1. V lost 5 bases and J lost 5; bases outside the gene matches: 8. This CDR3 is built from 16 residues. Germline lookup yields CDR1 SGHTA and CDR2 FQGNSA.

J is TRBJ2-1 and V is TRBV6-6, with TRBD2 matching over 13 bases. The CDR3 is 16 amino acids. Germline V gene lookup returns CDR1 MNHNY and CDR2 SVGAGI (reference sequence). The ends lost 5 bases at V and 5 bases at J; junction bases unmatched: 6. This chain's CDR3 is CASSATSGGTDNEQFF. CDR3 bases: TGTGCCAGCAGTGCGACTAGCGGGGGGACTGACAATGAGCAGTTCTTC.

The V gene is TRBV7-9, the J gene TRBJ1-4, with D perhaps matching TRBD1 (6 bases). The CDR3 contains 19 residues. CDR1 is SEHNR, CDR2 FQNEAQ, per germline (reference sequence). Trimming removed 2 bases at V and 4 bases at J, with 23 bases between. The CDR3: CASSLLSSTGQGNNEKLFF. The CDR3 nucleotides are TGTGCCAGCAGCTTATTATCTTCAACGGGGCAGGGGAATAATGAAAAACTGTTTTTT.

Regarding this clone: An end of the junction does not agree with germline; a read error may underlie this. The genes are TRBV4-1 and TRBJ1-5; D remains unclear. Per the germline V gene, CDR1 is MGHRA and CDR2 is YSYEKL. This CDR3 has 13 residues. In DNA form, the CDR3 reads TGCGCCAGCAGCCAAGATAGCTATCAGCCCCAGCATTTT. This sequence encodes CASSQDSYQPQHF.

V and J are TRBV7-2 and TRBJ2-3, with D unresolved. Between the trimmed V and J ends, which lost 5 bases and 8 bases, there was a span of 11 bases. Germline V gives CDR1 SGHTA, CDR2 FQGNSA. The CDR3 totals 12 residues. The CDR3 loop reads CASSPFLVTQYF. The CDR3 DNA reads as TGTGCCAGCAGCCCATTTCTGGTTACGCAGTATTTT.

A word on this clone: A much larger clone sits a single nucleotide away, making a read error possible. This sequence joins TRBV7-2 and TRBJ1-2, with 8 positions matching TRBD1. The trim removed 5 bases at V and 3 bases at J, leaving 2 bases unmatched. This CDR3 has 13 residues. Germline V gene lookup returns CDR1 SGHTA and CDR2 FQGNSA. In DNA form, the CDR3 reads TGTGCCAGCAGCCCGGGACAGGACTATGGCTACACCTTC. It is translated as CASSPGQDYGYTF. The whole variable domain, filled in from reference TRBV7-2 and TRBJ1-2, reads GAGVSQSPSNKVTEKGKDVELRCDPISGHTALYWYRQSLGQGLEFLIYFQGNSAPDKSGLPSDRFSAERTGGSVSTLTIQRTQQEDSAVYLCASSPGQDYGYTFGSGTRLTVV.

This clone has just a few counts. V gene TRBV9 combines with J gene TRBJ1-6, with 9 bases lining up with TRBD1. Trimming cost V 4 bases and J 5 bases; bases outside gene matches: 4. CDR3 size: 15 residues. CDR1 SGDLS and CDR2 YYNGEE come from the germline V gene. The chain's CDR3 is CASSPGQGNNSPLHF. CDR3 bases: TGTGCCAGCAGCCCCGGACAGGGGAATAATTCACCCCTCCACTTT.

The chain couples TRBV11-2 to TRBJ1-1, with D perhaps matching TRBD1 (5 bases). The CDR3 length is 12 residues. Germline lookup yields CDR1 SGHAT and CDR2 FQNNGV. V was shortened by 7 bases and J by 9 bases, with 15 bases between the two germline ends. CDR3 amino acids: CASTKSRDQAFF. CDR3 coding DNA: TGTGCCAGCACCAAGTCCAGGGACCAAGCTTTCTTT.

V is TRBV2 and J is TRBJ2-5, with TRBD1 matching 9 bases. Germline V gene data show CDR1 as SNHLY and CDR2 as FYNNEI. Trimming took 10 bases from V and 5 from J; bases not matched to a gene: 2. The CDR3 totals 11 residues. The CDR3 loop reads CANGQGETQYF. The CDR3 DNA is TGTGCCAACGGACAGGGGGAGACCCAGTACTTC.

This clone occurred once. In nucleotides, the CDR3 is TGTGCCAGCAGCTTCCGGGGTGGGGATCAGCCCCAGCATTTT. Its protein is CASSFRGGDQPQHF. The chain employs TRBV5-6 and TRBJ1-5, with D unclear. Germline CDR1 reads SGHDT; CDR2 reads YYEEEE. Trimming pared 2 bases from V and 5 bases from J, leaving 11 bases between. The CDR3 is made up of 14 amino acids. The whole variable domain, remainder taken from reference TRBV5-6 and TRBJ1-5, is DAGVTQSPTHLIKTRGQQVTLRCSPKSGHDTVSWYQQALGQGPQFIFQYYEEEERQRGNFPDRFSGHQFPNYSSELNVNALLLGDSALYLCASSFRGGDQPQHFGDGTRLSIL.

By proportion, this clone is medium-sized. The chain has TRBV6-6 and TRBJ2-7, with D perhaps being TRBD1 or TRBD2 (7 bases each). The CDR3 loop spans 16 amino acids. The germline V and J ends were trimmed by 7 bases and 3 bases, with 22 bases remaining between them. Germline CDR1 is MNHNY and CDR2 is SVGAGI (reference sequence). CDR3 nucleotide sequence: TGTGCCAGCACCATGTGGGAGGGGGCCGTTTACTACGAGCAGTACTTC. As protein: CASTMWEGAVYYEQYF.

DNA for the CDR3: TGTGCCAGCCACCTAGCGCGCAACAATGAGCAGTTCTTC. Amino acid sequence: CASHLARNNEQFF. The V call is TRBV2, the J call TRBJ2-1; tentative D call: TRBD2 (6 bases). V was pared by 8 bases and J by 5 bases, with 13 bases between. The CDR3 extends over 13 amino acids. Germline assignment: CDR1 SNHLY and CDR2 FYNNEI.

The chain has TRBV5-1 and TRBJ1-6; D remains unclear. Trimming shortened V by 0 bases and J by 8 bases, and 9 bases separated the two germline ends. CDR1 is SGHRS, CDR2 YFSETQ, per germline. The CDR3 is 14 residues long. CDR3 in DNA: TGCGCCAGCAGCTTGGAGTCAGGCGATTCACCCCTCCACTTT. This translates into CASSLESGDSPLHF.

V gene TRBV2 combines with J gene TRBJ2-3, with 7 bases fitting TRBD1. The V and J ends lost 7 bases and 1 base, in that order; junction bases with no gene match: 2. CDR3 length: 13 residues. Looked up from germline, CDR1 is SNHLY and CDR2 is FYNNEI. This chain's CDR3 is CASKRGRTDTQYF. CDR3 DNA: TGTGCCAGCAAGAGGGGGCGCACAGATACGCAGTATTTT.

The chain couples TRBV7-2 to TRBJ2-1; D remains ambiguous. The CDR3 contains 16 residues. CDR1 and CDR2 from the germline V gene are SGHTA and FQGNSA. Trimming stripped 5 bases from V and 7 bases from J, with 21 bases between. The CDR3 DNA reads as TGTGCCAGCAGCCCCCACACGACGTCGACGCAGAATGAGCAGTTCTTC. Encoded protein: CASSPHTTSTQNEQFF.

V is TRBV2 and J is TRBJ1-1; 8 bases are a match to TRBD1. V was pared by 2 bases and J by 4 bases, with 3 bases of the junction left unmatched. CDR3 length equals 14 residues. Germline CDR1 SNHLY, CDR2 FYNNEI. The CDR3 DNA is TGTGCCAGCAGTGAACAGGGGGCCGGCACTGAAGCTTTCTTT. Translating it yields CASSEQGAGTEAFF.

The rearrangement uses TRBV6-5 and TRBJ1-2; a weak D match, TRBD1 (6 bases). Germline V CDR1 and CDR2: MNHEY, SVGAGI. The CDR3 length is 15 residues. V dropped 5 bases and J dropped 4 bases, with 17 bases sitting between them. The CDR3 sequence is CASSLDYRQAYGYTF. CDR3 nucleotide sequence: TGTGCCAGCAGTCTCGACTACAGACAGGCCTATGGCTACACCTTC.

CDR3 sequence (DNA): TGTGCCAGCTCACCACAGGGTAAAGAGACCCAGTACTTC. This encodes CASSPQGKETQYF. The chain has TRBV18 and TRBJ2-5; D is uncertain. V lost 1 base and J 3 bases, leaving 6 bases between the germline ends. The CDR3 extends over 13 amino acids. Germline V gene data show CDR1 as KGHSH and CDR2 as LQKENI.

The chain recombines TRBV15 with TRBJ2-1, with 10 bases lining up with TRBD2. The V and J ends lost 6 bases and 0 bases, in that order; junction bases with no gene match: 8. CDR1 and CDR2 (germline): LNHNV, YYDKDF (reference sequence). This CDR3 has 17 residues. The CDR3 region is CATRAGGPRDSYNEQFF. In nucleotides, the CDR3 is TGTGCCACCAGAGCGGGGGGGCCAAGGGACTCCTACAATGAGCAGTTCTTC.

V gene TRBV5-1 combines with J gene TRBJ2-7; D is unclear. The V gene's germline CDR1 is SGHRS and CDR2 YFSETQ. Trimming pared 0 bases from V and 5 bases from J, leaving 3 bases between. The CDR3 is 11 residues long. CDR3 bases: TGCGCCAGCAGCTTGGACGACGAGCAGTACTTC. As protein: CASSLDDEQYF.

This chain links TRBV6-6 with TRBJ1-1; no definite D call. V lost 2 bases, J lost 0 bases, and 10 bases lay in between. CDR3 size: 15 residues. Germline V lookup: CDR1 MNHNY, CDR2 SVGAGI (reference sequence). CDR3 DNA: TGTGCCAGCAGTTACATGTTGGGCATGAACACTGAAGCTTTCTTT. This sequence encodes CASSYMLGMNTEAFF.

This clone was detected a few times. The V gene is TRBV5-8, the J gene TRBJ1-4; TRBD1 agrees at 8 bases. Trimming removed 4 bases from V and 0 bases from J; junction bases left unmatched: 5. CDR3 length: 16 residues. Germline CDR1 and CDR2: SGHTS and YDEGEE. CDR3 in DNA: TGTGCCAGCAGCCAGGGACAGGCGGCAACTAATGAAAAACTGTTTTTT. Protein sequence: CASSQGQAATNEKLFF.